This T cell receptor beta chain emerged from a study of cytomegalovirus exposure and HLA in healthy donors. Study-wide results and limits: In vitro, three CMV-associated chains proved specific for CMV antigens. Of the V segments, some could not be distinguished, including TRBV6-2 and TRBV6-3, and were excluded.

In regard to this clone: Its cognate antigen is unknown.

Per germline, CDR1 GTSNPN and CDR2 SVGIG (reference sequence). The V and J ends lost 2 bases and 1 base respectively, with 8 bases between them. This CDR3 has 13 residues. A multiplex PCR was run with 60 Vbeta primers and 13 Jbeta primers. Profiling relied on immunoSEQ multiplex PCR, and the TCRdb table lists in-frame clones only, not all of them. Among around 230,000 clones listed, 82% were seen once. The sequence was collected from a man in his forties in good health and CMV-seropositive. The sequenced sample was PBMCs. This chain uses TRBV30 with TRBJ1-1; D not certain. The CDR3 nucleotides read TGTGCCTGGAGTCCGCGGCAGAACACTGAAGCTTTCTTT. The encoded protein is CAWSPRQNTEAFF.